This T cell receptor beta chain was captured by sequencing in a study of identifying expanded T cells in peripheral blood. Findings and caveats of the study: Technical replicates showed about 1.1 changed clones; two weeks about 16.4; four weeks 19. Across healthy donors, higher total template counts meant significantly greater approximately two-week count variance.

TCRdb's copy holds only in-frame clones and misses some; the assay was immunoSEQ multiplex PCR. This sample has some 100,000 clones, with 88% found just once. Healthy donors had no documented immune events, such as infections, while sampled. In regard to this clone: Its antigen remains unidentified.

The CDR3 totals 15 residues. Germline assignment: CDR1 GTSNPN and CDR2 SVGIG (reference sequence). Trimming left V 3 bases short and J 5 bases short, with 14 bases between. Sequencing was carried out using blood. The sequence derives from a person aged 18 to 69 in good health. V is TRBV30 and J is TRBJ1-6, with a weak D call TRBD1 (6 bases). The CDR3 coding sequence is TGTGCCTGGAGGGGGCTACAGGGCGATAATTCACCCCTCCACTTT. As protein: CAWRGLQGDNSPLHF.